These 4 T cell receptor beta chains were all obtained from the same sample, sequenced in a study of cytomegalovirus exposure and HLA in healthy donors. This PCR relied on a set of 60 Vbeta primers and 13 Jbeta primers. Clones were read by immunoSEQ multiplex PCR, and TCRdb kept only the in-frame ones, dropping some. This sample has some 200,000 clones; approximately 79% occur once, and the top ten carry 1.5% to 1.7%. The sequencing sample was made of PBMCs. Receptors were obtained from a girl aged 5-17 years in good health and CMV-seropositive.

The chain has TRBV11-3 and TRBJ2-1; no firm D call. V was pared by 3 bases and J by 0 bases, with 12 bases between. CDR3 length: 16 amino acids. In germline, CDR1 is SGHNT, CDR2 YENEEA. This chain's CDR3 is CASSLTRLNSYNEQFF. The CDR3 coding sequence is TGTGCCAGCAGCTTGACCCGACTGAACTCCTACAATGAGCAGTTCTTC.

The V gene is TRBV5-1, the J gene TRBJ2-5; 11 nucleotides match TRBD2. CDR1 and CDR2 from the germline V gene are SGHRS and YFSETQ. V was pared by 0 bases and J by 0 bases, with 4 bases of the junction left unmatched. The CDR3 loop spans 17 amino acids. CDR3: CASSLGLAGGYQETQYF. As DNA, the CDR3 is TGCGCCAGCAGCTTGGGTCTAGCGGGGGGCTACCAAGAGACCCAGTACTTC.

The sample holds a few counts of this clone. The chain employs TRBV5-6 and TRBJ1-2, with D tentatively TRBD1 (5 bases). V was clipped by 0 bases and J by 5 bases, with 8 bases between them. This CDR3 is built from 13 residues. In germline, CDR1 is SGHDT, CDR2 YYEEEE. Here the CDR3 DNA reads TGTGCCAGCAGCTTGGGACAGTTGTATGGCTACACCTTC. Translated, it gives CASSLGQLYGYTF.

This rearrangement joins TRBV6-5 to TRBJ2-7; 11 bases fit TRBD2. Per the germline V gene, CDR1 is MNHEY and CDR2 is SVGAGI. V shed 7 bases, J shed 5 bases, and the junction held 4 bases outside the gene matches. This CDR3 contains 13 residues. CDR3 nucleotides: TGTGCCAGCAAGGGACTAGCGGATCACGAGCAGTACTTC. It yields the protein CASKGLADHEQYF.